This TCR beta chain was retrieved from a study of T cells in Graves' hyperthyroidism and ophthalmopathy. The overall study: Sampling of peripheral blood happened at initial diagnosis, prior to any treatment. Overall study findings and caveats: Expanded thyroid clonotypes (above 0.001) were mostly also found in blood.

The germline CDR1 and CDR2 sequences are MDHEN and SYDVKM. V dropped 7 bases and J dropped 6 bases, with 13 bases sitting between them. The CDR3 extends over 13 amino acids. About this clonotype: Its target is unknown. This may arise from a read error, as a much more abundant clone is one base away.

Amplification targeted TCR beta CDR3 regions from RNA transcripts. A first-round RT-PCR of the TCR CDR3 used the HTBI primer set. From the multiplex PCR reads, TCRdb called clonotypes with MiXCR, one entry per CDR3 protein. The table has some 490,000 distinct CDR3 sequences, less than 25% seen once; the top ten hold 45% to 55%. Sequenced sample: blood. J is TRBJ2-1 and V is TRBV28; maybe TRBD1 (5 bases). This receptor was taken from a woman in her 70s with Graves' ophthalmopathy. The CDR3 protein is CASIRQRLNEQFF. In DNA, the CDR3 is TGTGCCAGCATACGACAGAGGCTCAATGAGCAGTTCTTC.